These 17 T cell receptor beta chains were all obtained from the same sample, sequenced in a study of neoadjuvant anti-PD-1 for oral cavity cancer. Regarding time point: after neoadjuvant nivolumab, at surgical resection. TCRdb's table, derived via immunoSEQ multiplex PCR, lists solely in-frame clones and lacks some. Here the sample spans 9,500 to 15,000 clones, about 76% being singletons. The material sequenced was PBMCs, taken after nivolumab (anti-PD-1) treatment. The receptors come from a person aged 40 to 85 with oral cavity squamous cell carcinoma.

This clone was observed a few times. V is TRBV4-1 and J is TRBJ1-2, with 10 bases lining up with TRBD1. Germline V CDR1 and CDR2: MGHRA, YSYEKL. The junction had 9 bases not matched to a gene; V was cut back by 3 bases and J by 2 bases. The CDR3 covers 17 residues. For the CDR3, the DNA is TGCGCCAGCAGCCACGGGCGGGGGACAGGGGTGAACTATGGCTACACCTTC. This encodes CASSHGRGTGVNYGYTF.

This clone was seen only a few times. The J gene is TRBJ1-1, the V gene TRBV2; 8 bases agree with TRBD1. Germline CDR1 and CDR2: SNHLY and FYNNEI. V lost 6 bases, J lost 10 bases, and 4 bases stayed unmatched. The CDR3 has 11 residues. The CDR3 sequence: CASRDTGGAFF. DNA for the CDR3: TGTGCCAGCAGGGACACAGGGGGAGCTTTCTTT.

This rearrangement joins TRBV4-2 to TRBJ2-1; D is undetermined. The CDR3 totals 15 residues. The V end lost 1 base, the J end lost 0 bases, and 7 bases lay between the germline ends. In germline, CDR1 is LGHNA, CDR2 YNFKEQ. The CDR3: CASSQGQSSYNEQFF. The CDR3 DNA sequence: TGTGCCAGCAGCCAAGGTCAGAGCTCCTACAATGAGCAGTTCTTC.

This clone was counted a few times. The CDR3 protein is CASRAFLSLGTEAFF. The CDR3 DNA is TGTGCCAGCAGAGCCTTTCTCTCCCTGGGGACTGAAGCTTTCTTT. This sequence joins TRBV7-2 and TRBJ1-1, with unresolved D. This CDR3 contains 15 residues. Trimming took off 6 bases at V and 5 bases at J, with 19 bases between the two ends. The germline gives CDR1 SGHTA, CDR2 FQGNSA.

This CDR3 reads CATSGGLAGFETQYF. The DNA for the CDR3 is TGTGCCACCAGCGGCGGACTAGCGGGTTTCGAGACCCAGTACTTC. V usage is TRBV15 and J usage is TRBJ2-5; TRBD2 aligns across 11 bases. After removal of 5 bases from V and 5 bases from J, the junction contained 7 bases not matched to a gene. The CDR3 is 15 residues long. CDR1 and CDR2 from the germline V gene are LNHNV and YYDKDF (reference sequence).

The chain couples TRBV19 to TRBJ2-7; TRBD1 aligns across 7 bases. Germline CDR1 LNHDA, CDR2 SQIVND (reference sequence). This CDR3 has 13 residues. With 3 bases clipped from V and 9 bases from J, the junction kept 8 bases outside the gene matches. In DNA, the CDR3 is TGTGCCAGTAGTATGTCCACAGGGGTCGGGCAGTACTTC. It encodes CASSMSTGVGQYF. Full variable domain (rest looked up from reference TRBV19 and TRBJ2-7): DGGITQSPKYLFRKEGQNVTLSCEQNLNHDAMYWYRQDPGQGLRLIYYSQIVNDFQKGDIAEGYSVSREKKESFPLTVTSAQKNPTAFYLCASSMSTGVGQYFGPGTRLTVT.

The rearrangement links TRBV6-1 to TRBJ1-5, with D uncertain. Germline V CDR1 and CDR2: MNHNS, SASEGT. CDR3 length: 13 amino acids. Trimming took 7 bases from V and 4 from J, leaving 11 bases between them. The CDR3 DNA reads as TGTGCCAGCACTCGTTCAGCAAATCAGCCCCAGCATTTT. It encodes CASTRSANQPQHF.

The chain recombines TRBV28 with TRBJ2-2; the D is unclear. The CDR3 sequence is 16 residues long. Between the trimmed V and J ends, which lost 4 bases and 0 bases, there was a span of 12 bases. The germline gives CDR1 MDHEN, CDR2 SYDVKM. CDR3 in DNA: TGTGCCAGCAGTTCTCCCCCCTCCGCGAACACCGGGGAGCTGTTTTTT. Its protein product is CASSSPPSANTGELFF.

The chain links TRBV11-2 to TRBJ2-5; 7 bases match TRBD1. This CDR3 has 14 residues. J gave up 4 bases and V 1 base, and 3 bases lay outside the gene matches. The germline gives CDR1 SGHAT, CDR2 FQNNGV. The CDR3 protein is CASSLGGGGETQYF. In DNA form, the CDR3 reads TGTGCCAGCAGCTTAGGAGGGGGCGGAGAGACCCAGTACTTC.

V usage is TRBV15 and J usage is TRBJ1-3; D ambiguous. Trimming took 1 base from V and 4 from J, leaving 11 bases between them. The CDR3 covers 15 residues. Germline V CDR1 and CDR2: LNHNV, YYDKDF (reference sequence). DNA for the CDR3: TGTGCCACCAGCAGAGGAGAGACGCGGGGAAACACCATATATTTT. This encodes CATSRGETRGNTIYF.

This CDR3 is CAISETGYTEAFF. The CDR3 region has the DNA TGTGCCATCAGTGAGACAGGGTACACTGAAGCTTTCTTT. V gene TRBV10-3 combines with J gene TRBJ1-1; TRBD1 is a possible D gene (6 bases). The length of the CDR3 is 13 residues. V lost 2 bases, J lost 3 bases, and 7 bases lay in between. Germline V gives CDR1 ENHRY, CDR2 SYGVKD.

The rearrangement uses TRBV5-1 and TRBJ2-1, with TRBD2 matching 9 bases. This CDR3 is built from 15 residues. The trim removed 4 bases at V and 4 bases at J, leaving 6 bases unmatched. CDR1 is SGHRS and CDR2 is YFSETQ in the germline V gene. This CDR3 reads CASSRLAEHYNEQFF. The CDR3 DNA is TGCGCCAGCAGCCGACTAGCGGAACATTACAATGAGCAGTTCTTC.

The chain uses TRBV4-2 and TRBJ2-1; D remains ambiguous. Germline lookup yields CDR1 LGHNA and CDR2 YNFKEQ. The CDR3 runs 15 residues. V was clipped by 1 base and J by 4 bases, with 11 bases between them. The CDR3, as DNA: TGTGCCAGCAGCCAAGGACCTGCAGCGTACAATGAGCAGTTCTTC. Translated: CASSQGPAAYNEQFF.

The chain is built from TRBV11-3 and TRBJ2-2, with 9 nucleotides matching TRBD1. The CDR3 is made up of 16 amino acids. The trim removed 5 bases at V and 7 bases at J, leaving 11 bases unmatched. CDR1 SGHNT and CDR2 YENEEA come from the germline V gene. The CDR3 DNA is TGTGCCAGCAGCCCCAGGGACAGGGATAAGGACGGGGAGCTGTTTTTT. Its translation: CASSPRDRDKDGELFF.

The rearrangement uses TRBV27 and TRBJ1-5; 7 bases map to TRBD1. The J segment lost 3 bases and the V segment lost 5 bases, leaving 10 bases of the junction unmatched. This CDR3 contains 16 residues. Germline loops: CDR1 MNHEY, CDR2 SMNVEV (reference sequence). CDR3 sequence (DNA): TGTGCCAGCAGTCCAGCTACAGGGGCGCTCAATCAGCCCCAGCATTTT. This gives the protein CASSPATGALNQPQHF.

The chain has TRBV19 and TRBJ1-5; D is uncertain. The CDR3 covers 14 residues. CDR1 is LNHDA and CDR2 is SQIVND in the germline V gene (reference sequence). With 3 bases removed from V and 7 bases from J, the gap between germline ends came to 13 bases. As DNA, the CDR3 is TGTGCCAGTAGTATTCGTGGCGGCGGACAGCCCCAGCATTTT. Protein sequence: CASSIRGGGQPQHF.

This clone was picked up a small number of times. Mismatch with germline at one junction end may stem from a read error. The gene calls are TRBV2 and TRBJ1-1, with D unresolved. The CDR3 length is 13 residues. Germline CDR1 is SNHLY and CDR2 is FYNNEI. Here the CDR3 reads CASIEDKNTEAFF. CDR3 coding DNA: TGTGCCAGCATTGAAGATAAGAACACTGAAGCTTTCTTT.